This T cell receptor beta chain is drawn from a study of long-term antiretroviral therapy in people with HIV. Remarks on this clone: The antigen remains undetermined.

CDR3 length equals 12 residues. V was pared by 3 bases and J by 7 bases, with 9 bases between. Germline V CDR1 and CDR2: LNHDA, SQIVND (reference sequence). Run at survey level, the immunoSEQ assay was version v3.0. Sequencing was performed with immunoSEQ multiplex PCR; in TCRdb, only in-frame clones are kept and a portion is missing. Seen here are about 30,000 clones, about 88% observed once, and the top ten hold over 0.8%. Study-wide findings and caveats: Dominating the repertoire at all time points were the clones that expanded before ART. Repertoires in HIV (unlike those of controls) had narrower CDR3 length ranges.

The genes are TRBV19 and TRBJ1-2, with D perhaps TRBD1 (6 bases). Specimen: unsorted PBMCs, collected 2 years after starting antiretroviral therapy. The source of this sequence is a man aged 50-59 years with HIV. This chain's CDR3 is CASSMTGGGYTF. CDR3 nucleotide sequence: TGTGCCAGTAGTATGACAGGTGGTGGCTACACCTTC.